The text below deals with one TCR beta chain. Its specificity is unknown. Trimming took off 4 bases at V and 3 bases at J, with 10 bases between the two ends. CDR3 size: 13 residues. Germline-derived CDR1 and CDR2 are SQVTM and ANQGSEA. This sample is drawn from a study of a mutant IDH1 vaccine in newly diagnosed glioma. Sequencing used immunoSEQ multiplex PCR; TCRdb keeps in-frame clones, though not all of them. The data hold about 26,000 clones, with roughly 80% observed a single time. Time point here: week 35, safety follow-up. Topical imiquimod accompanied each vaccine dose, which consisted of 300 ug of mutant IDH1 20-mer peptide. Donor diagnoses consisted of new WHO grade 3 or 4 IDH1-mutant, ATRX-lost astrocytomas.

The origin of this receptor is a man aged 25 to 40 with glioma. Sequenced here: PBMCs, sampled from a glioma patient whose treatment included an IDH1 peptide vaccine. This sequence joins TRBV29-1 and TRBJ1-5; D might be TRBD1 (5 bases). This CDR3 is CSVGRDSNQPQHF. The CDR3, as DNA: TGCAGCGTTGGCCGGGACTCCAATCAGCCCCAGCATTTT.